This T cell receptor beta chain was sequenced during a study of blood T cell repertoires in COVID-19. Study in general: Acute and convalescent COVID-19 samples came from the United States, Italy and Spain. The cDNA or gDNA used as material had been derived from T cells, B-cell-depleted T cells, or PBMCs.

Authors' analysis steps: Reference gene primer amplification gave nucleated cell count estimates. Assay: immunoSEQ multiplex PCR; the TCRdb copy retains only in-frame clones and omits some. V, J and clone size are taken as reported in that table, and D and trimming were inferred from the DNA itself. The sample yields about 150,000 clones, approximately 90% seen once. The sequence was collected from a woman in her sixties with active COVID-19. Sample: peripheral blood.

The CDR3 sequence: CASSLTSGSREQYF. CDR3 bases: TGCGCCAGCAGCTTAACCTCGGGGTCTAGGGAGCAGTACTTC. The gene calls are TRBV5-1 and TRBJ2-7; perhaps TRBD2 as D (5 bases). The CDR3 totals 14 residues. From germline, CDR1 is SGHRS and CDR2 YFSETQ. Trimming took off 2 bases at V and 7 bases at J, with 16 bases between the two ends.